The entry that follows covers one TCR beta chain sequence. The data derive from a study of blood T cell repertoires in COVID-19. Original methodology: Amplification with reference gene primers provided the estimates of nucleated cell counts. Libraries were prepared by immunoSEQ multiplex PCR; TCRdb keeps only in-frame clonotypes and omits some of them. The D gene and trimming were derived from the DNA, and the V and J assignments and clone size from that table. The sample gives hundreds of thousands of clones, around 90% of which show up once; 4% to 6% is in the top ten. This CDR3 region has 14 residues. The V end was cut by 1 base, the J end by 10 bases, with 14 bases between. Germline lookup yields CDR1 SEHNR and CDR2 FQNEAQ (reference sequence).

The chain couples TRBV7-9 to TRBJ2-1; tentative D call: TRBD1 (6 bases). This TCR was sampled from a man between 60 and 75 years old who had recovered from COVID-19. The sample taken for sequencing was PBMCs or T cells enriched from blood (not recorded which). The CDR3 nucleotides read TGTGCCAGCAGCTTAGGGACAGTTAAGGAGGAGCAGTTCTTC. Protein product: CASSLGTVKEEQFF.